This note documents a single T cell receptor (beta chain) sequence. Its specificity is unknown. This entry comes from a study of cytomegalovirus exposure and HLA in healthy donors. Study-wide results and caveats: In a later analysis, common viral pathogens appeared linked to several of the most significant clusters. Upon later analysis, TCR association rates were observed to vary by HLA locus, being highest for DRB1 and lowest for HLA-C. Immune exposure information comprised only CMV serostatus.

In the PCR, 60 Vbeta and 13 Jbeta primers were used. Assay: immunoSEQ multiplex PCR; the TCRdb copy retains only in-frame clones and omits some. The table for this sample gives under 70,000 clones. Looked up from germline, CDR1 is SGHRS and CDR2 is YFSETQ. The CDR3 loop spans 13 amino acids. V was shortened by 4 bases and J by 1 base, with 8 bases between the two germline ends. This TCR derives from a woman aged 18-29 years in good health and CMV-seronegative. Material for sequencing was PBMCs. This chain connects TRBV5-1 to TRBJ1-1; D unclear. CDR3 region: CASSNDWNTEAFF. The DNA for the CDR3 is TGCGCCAGCAGCAACGACTGGAACACTGAAGCTTTCTTT. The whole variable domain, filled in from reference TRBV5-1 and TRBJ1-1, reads KAGVTQTPRYLIKTRGQQVTLSCSPISGHRSVSWYQQTPGQGLQFLFEYFSETQRNKGNFPGRFSGRQFSNSRSEMNVSTLELGDSALYLCASSNDWNTEAFFGQGTRLTVV.